The next 17 T cell receptor beta chains were all read from a single sample in a study of T cells in Graves' hyperthyroidism and ophthalmopathy (dated by TCRdb to the late 2010s). The library was obtained by multiplex PCR. Sequencing was performed on an Illumina HiSeq 2000. The TCR beta CDR3 regions were amplified from RNA transcripts. For the first round of RT-PCR on the TCR CDR3, the HTBI primer set was used together with the Qiagen OneStep RT-PCR kit. TCRdb reworked the public reads: Q25 trimming with fastp, MiXCR clone assembly, productive beta chains retained. Rows merge per CDR3 protein into single entries with the most common DNA and genes. The sample table records roughly 640,000 distinct CDR3 sequences; 16% of these occur just once. Roughly 3% of the sample lies in the top ten. Sequenced input: blood. The source of these receptors is a woman aged 40 to 50 with Graves' ophthalmopathy.

The V gene is TRBV9, the J gene TRBJ1-1; D remains unclear. Trimming removed 4 bases at V and 3 bases at J, with 13 bases between. This CDR3 has 14 residues. CDR1 is SGDLS, CDR2 YYNGEE, per germline. The CDR3 sequence: CASSLLTGDTEAFF. DNA of the CDR3: TGTGCCAGCAGCTTATTGACCGGAGACACTGAAGCTTTCTTT.

This chain connects TRBV5-1 to TRBJ2-1, with D tentatively TRBD2 (6 bases). This CDR3 has 16 amino acids. Trimming removed 1 base from V and 0 bases from J, with 11 bases in between. Germline CDR1 is SGHRS and CDR2 is YFSETQ. In DNA, the CDR3 is TGCGCCAGCAGCTTGCACCGACTAGGCTCCTACAATGAGCAGTTCTTC. It translates to CASSLHRLGSYNEQFF.

This clonotype was picked up a small number of times. The chain joins TRBV18 to TRBJ1-4, with 7 bases aligning to TRBD1. The CDR3 length is 14 residues. V dropped 2 bases and J dropped 7; count of bases not matched to a gene: 4. The germline CDR1 and CDR2 sequences are KGHSH and LQKENI. The CDR3 region is CASSPLTGAEKLFF. The CDR3 DNA is TGTGCCAGCTCACCATTAACAGGGGCTGAAAAACTGTTTTTT.

This sequence joins TRBV19 and TRBJ2-1, with D hard to call. Germline V lookup: CDR1 LNHDA, CDR2 SQIVND (reference sequence). Trimming took off 5 bases at V and 8 bases at J, with 10 bases between the two ends. The CDR3 sequence is 12 residues long. The CDR3 loop is CASSLQAYEQFF. The CDR3 DNA reads TGTGCCAGTAGTTTGCAGGCTTATGAGCAGTTCTTC.

In its sample, this clonotype was seen a few times. This chain uses TRBV20-1 with TRBJ2-1; the D gene is possibly TRBD2 (5 bases). The CDR3 runs to 13 residues. Germline V lookup: CDR1 DFQATT, CDR2 SNEGSKA (reference sequence). The germline V and J ends were trimmed by 0 bases and 5 bases, with 8 bases remaining between them. Written as DNA, the CDR3 is TGCAGTGCTAGAGATCGGGGAGACAATGAGCAGTTCTTC. It translates to CSARDRGDNEQFF.

This sequence joins TRBV30 and TRBJ2-5; D gene uncertain. Trimming left V 0 bases short and J 4 bases short, with 12 bases between. This CDR3 has 14 residues. Germline V gene sequence: CDR1 GTSNPN, CDR2 SVGIG (reference sequence). CDR3 nucleotides: TGTGCCTGGAGTGTACTTCCCCTGGTAGAGACCCAGTACTTC. Protein product: CAWSVLPLVETQYF.

This clonotype was picked up many times. In nucleotides, the CDR3 is TGCAGTCTCCTCCGAACCTACGAGCAGTACTTC. It encodes CSLLRTYEQYF. The chain couples TRBV20-1 to TRBJ2-7; no reliable D call. Germline-derived CDR1 and CDR2 are DFQATT and SNEGSKA (reference sequence). The CDR3 consists of 11 residues. V lost 8 bases and J 2 bases, leaving 10 bases between the germline ends.

This clonotype was counted ten times or more. The CDR3 spells CASSEALLGVADTQYF. CDR3 coding DNA: TGTGCCAGCAGTGAAGCGCTTCTGGGGGTCGCAGATACGCAGTATTTT. The chain joins TRBV2 to TRBJ2-3; TRBD1 or TRBD2 may be the D gene (5 bases each). CDR3 length: 16 amino acids. Trimming pared 0 bases from V and 4 bases from J, leaving 14 bases between. Germline CDR1 and CDR2: SNHLY and FYNNEI.

Only a few counts were recorded for this clonotype. V is TRBV9 and J is TRBJ2-3; 13 nucleotides agree with TRBD2. The CDR3 is 17 residues long. Germline V gives CDR1 SGDLS, CDR2 YYNGEE. Trimming took 0 bases from V and 2 from J; bases not matched to a gene: 3. In DNA form, the CDR3 reads TGTGCCAGCAGCGTAGAGGGACTAGCGGGATTCACAGATACGCAGTATTTT. Residues: CASSVEGLAGFTDTQYF.

This chain joins TRBV2 and TRBJ1-5; D is ambiguous. The CDR3 is 13 residues long. Trimming removed 7 bases from V and 3 bases from J, with 10 bases in between. Germline loops: CDR1 SNHLY, CDR2 FYNNEI. The CDR3 DNA is TGTGCCAGCAAGGGCCAAAACAATCAGCCCCAGCATTTT. It yields the protein CASKGQNNQPQHF.

This clonotype has ten or more counts. The rearrangement joins TRBV2 to TRBJ2-3; 10 bases fit TRBD1. The germline gives CDR1 SNHLY, CDR2 FYNNEI. CDR3 length equals 13 residues. V shed 7 bases and J 7 bases; nucleotides not matched to a gene: 5. CDR3 protein: CASTGTGVNTQYF. Written as DNA, the CDR3 is TGTGCCAGCACCGGGACAGGGGTAAATACGCAGTATTTT.

This clonotype came up many times. The chain links TRBV18 to TRBJ1-6; D is possibly TRBD1 (6 bases). The CDR3 has 16 residues. Trimming took off 5 bases at V and 6 bases at J, with 17 bases between the two ends. Looked up from germline, CDR1 is KGHSH and CDR2 is LQKENI. The CDR3 sequence is CASSSQGIGPNSPLHF. The CDR3, as DNA: TGTGCCAGCTCATCACAGGGTATTGGCCCTAATTCACCCCTCCACTTT. The entire variable domain, with the rest obtained from reference TRBV18 and TRBJ1-6, is as follows: NAGVMQNPRHLVRRRGQEARLRCSPMKGHSHVYWYRQLPEEGLKFMVYLQKENIIDESGMPKERFSAEFPKEGPSILRIQQVVRGDSAAYFCASSSQGIGPNSPLHFGNGTRLTVT.

The chain combines TRBV29-1 with TRBJ2-1, with a weak D call TRBD2 (7 bases). Germline CDR1 SQVTM, CDR2 ANQGSEA. The CDR3 runs 12 residues. V was cut by 6 bases and J by 8 bases, with 14 bases left in between. The CDR3 loop reads CSVGAGADEQFF. In DNA form, the CDR3 reads TGCAGCGTGGGGGCGGGGGCTGATGAGCAGTTCTTC.

This clonotype showed up many times. V usage is TRBV7-3 and J usage is TRBJ2-5; the match to TRBD2 covers 9 bases. The CDR3 has 15 amino acids. Per germline, CDR1 SGHTA and CDR2 FQGTGA. Losses at the gene ends were 5 bases for V and 4 bases for J; bases not matched to a gene: 8. CDR3 in amino acids: CASSPVAGVRETQYF. In DNA form, the CDR3 reads TGTGCCAGCAGCCCTGTAGCGGGAGTGAGAGAGACCCAGTACTTC.

A remark on this clonotype: Just one base apart from a much larger clone, this may be a read error. The rearrangement links TRBV30 to TRBJ2-3; no reliable D call. V dropped 5 bases and J dropped 2 bases, with 8 bases sitting between them. This CDR3 region has 12 residues. Germline V lookup: CDR1 GTSNPN, CDR2 SVGIG (reference sequence). CDR3 DNA sequence: TGTGCCTGGGGCAGAGACACAGATACGCAGTATTTT. Translation gives CAWGRDTDTQYF.

The chain has TRBV28 and TRBJ1-5, with 9 positions matching TRBD1. Germline lookup yields CDR1 MDHEN and CDR2 SYDVKM. There are 15 residues in the CDR3. The trim removed 5 bases at V and 1 base at J, leaving 3 bases unmatched. The CDR3 is CASSIQGASNQPQHF. DNA for the CDR3: TGTGCCAGCAGTATACAGGGGGCAAGCAATCAGCCCCAGCATTTT. The whole variable domain, filled in from reference TRBV28 and TRBJ1-5, reads DVKVTQSSRYLVKRTGEKVFLECVQDMDHENMFWYRQDPGLGLRLIYFSYDVKMKEKGDIPEGYSVSREKKERFSLILESASTNQTSMYLCASSIQGASNQPQHFGDGTRLSIL.

This clonotype has ten or more counts. The rearrangement links TRBV28 to TRBJ2-7; 8 nucleotides align to TRBD2. This CDR3 spans 15 amino acids. With V trimmed by 6 bases and J by 1 base, 8 bases remained unmatched. Germline V gives CDR1 MDHEN, CDR2 SYDVKM. CDR3 sequence reads: CASSPAGEVSYEQYF. In nucleotides, the CDR3 is TGTGCCAGCAGCCCAGCGGGAGAGGTGTCCTACGAGCAGTACTTC.